These 4 T cell receptor beta chains share one sample of origin, sequenced in a study of tumor and adjacent non-tumor tissue in lung cancer. Three rounds of nested PCR, following a modified ARM-PCR protocol, produced the TCRbeta library. TCRdb re-called the multiplex PCR reads through MiXCR, storing one row per CDR3 protein. The sample has 70,000 to 95,000 distinct CDR3 sequences, about 80% seen once. RNA was extracted from bulk tissue without any cell sorting. Distant lung tissue was collected more than 3 cm away from the tumor edge. The sample comprised distant non-tumor lung tissue. Receptor source: a man aged 70-80 years with non-small cell lung cancer.

This clonotype was recorded a few times. A clone one base away is much larger, so this may be a read error. V and J are TRBV5-6 and TRBJ1-1; D is unresolved. This CDR3 is 13 amino acids long. Germline values: CDR1 SGHDT, CDR2 YYEEEE. The CDR3 region is CAISLPRNTEAFF. The CDR3 region has the DNA TGTGCCATCAGCTTGCCGAGGAACACTGAAGCTTTCTTT. Based on the CDR3 plus reference TRBV5-6 and TRBJ1-1, the full variable domain is DAGVTQSPTHLIKTRGQQVTLRCSPKSGHDTVSWYQQALGQGPQFIFQYYEEEERQRGNFPDRFSGHQFPNYSSELNVNALLLGDSALYLCAISLPRNTEAFFGQGTRLTVV.

In the case of this clonotype: The junction departs from germline at one end; a sequencing error may be responsible. The rearrangement links TRBV12-3 or TRBV12-4 to TRBJ1-6, with unresolved D. The CDR3 length is 15 residues. The CDR3 sequence: CASSGGRSYISPFHF. The CDR3 DNA reads as TGTGCCAGCAGCGGAGGGAGGTCCTATATTTCACCCTTCCACTTT.

This clonotype appeared a single time. Germline and junction disagree at one end, which may indicate a read error. This chain connects TRBV5-8 to TRBJ2-7; 9 nucleotides align to TRBD2. This CDR3 is 15 amino acids long. Germline V gene lookup returns CDR1 SGHTS and CDR2 YDEGEE. CDR3 nucleotide sequence: TGCGCCAGCAGCTTTGGGGGACTAGCAATTCGGGAGGAGTACTTC. Amino acid sequence: CASSFGGLAIREEYF.

This clonotype was seen a single time. This chain joins TRBV5-6 and TRBJ2-7, with D perhaps TRBD2 (5 bases). Trimming stripped 3 bases from V and 2 bases from J, with 18 bases between. CDR1 and CDR2 from the germline V gene are SGHDT and YYEEEE. The CDR3 has 16 residues. In DNA, the CDR3 is TGTGCCAGCAGCTCCGTTGTCCGGGATTGGGCCTACGAGCAGTACTTC. It is translated as CASSSVVRDWAYEQYF.